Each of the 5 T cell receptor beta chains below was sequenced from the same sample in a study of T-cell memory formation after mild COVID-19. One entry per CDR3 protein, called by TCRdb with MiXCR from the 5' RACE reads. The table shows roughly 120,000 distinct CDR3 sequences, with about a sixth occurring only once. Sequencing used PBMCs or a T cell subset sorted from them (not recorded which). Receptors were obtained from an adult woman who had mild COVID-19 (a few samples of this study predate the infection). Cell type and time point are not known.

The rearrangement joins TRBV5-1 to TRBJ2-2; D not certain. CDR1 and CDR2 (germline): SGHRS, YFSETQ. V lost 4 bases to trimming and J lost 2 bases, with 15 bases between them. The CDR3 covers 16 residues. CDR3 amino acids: CASSNSADVNTGELFF. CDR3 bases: TGCGCCAGCAGCAATTCGGCGGATGTTAACACCGGGGAGCTGTTTTTT.

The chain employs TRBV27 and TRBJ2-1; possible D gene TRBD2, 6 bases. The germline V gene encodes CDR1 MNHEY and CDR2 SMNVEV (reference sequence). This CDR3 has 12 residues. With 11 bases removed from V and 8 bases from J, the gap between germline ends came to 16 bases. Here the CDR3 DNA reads TGTGCCTCCCGGTGGGGGGACGATGAGCAGTTCTTC. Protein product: CASRWGDDEQFF.

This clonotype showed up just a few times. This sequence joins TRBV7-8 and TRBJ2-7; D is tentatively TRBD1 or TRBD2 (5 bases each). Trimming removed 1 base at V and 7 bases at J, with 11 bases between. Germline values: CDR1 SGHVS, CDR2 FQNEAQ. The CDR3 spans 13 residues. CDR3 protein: CASSLEWGREQYF. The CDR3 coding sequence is TGTGCCAGCAGCTTAGAATGGGGACGGGAGCAGTACTTC.

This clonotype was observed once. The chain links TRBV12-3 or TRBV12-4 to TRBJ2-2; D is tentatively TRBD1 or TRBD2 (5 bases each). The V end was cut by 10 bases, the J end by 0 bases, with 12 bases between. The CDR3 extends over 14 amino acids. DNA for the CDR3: TGTGCCACCGAACGGGGCCCGAACACCGGGGAGCTGTTTTTT. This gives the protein CATERGPNTGELFF.

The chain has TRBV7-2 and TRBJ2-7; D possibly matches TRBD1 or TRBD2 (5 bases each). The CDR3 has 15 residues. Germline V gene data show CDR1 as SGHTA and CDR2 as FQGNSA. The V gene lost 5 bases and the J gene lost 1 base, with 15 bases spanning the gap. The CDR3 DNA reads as TGTGCCAGCAGCCTAGTCCGGGACGTATCCTACGAGCAGTACTTC. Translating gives CASSLVRDVSYEQYF.